This T cell receptor (beta chain) is drawn from a study of STAT3 mutations in large granular lymphocyte leukemia. Across the study: Roughly half of the longitudinally sequenced T-LGLL patients carried detectable canonical activating STAT3 mutations. Study-wide findings and caveats: Differing intervals and regimens complicate linking therapy response to clone burden. Every T-LGLL patient had at least one immunodominant TCRbeta clonotype. Samples missed the first appearance of the clone.

In the case of this clone: Its antigen is undetermined.

Trimming removed 2 bases from V and 3 bases from J, with 20 bases in between. The germline gives CDR1 GTSNPN, CDR2 SVGIG (reference sequence). CDR3 length: 16 amino acids. The protocol was immunoSEQ multiplex PCR, while the TCRdb copy is restricted to in-frame clones and leaves out a portion. The sample shows just over 15,000 clones, around 90% of them seen only once. The J gene is TRBJ2-7, the V gene TRBV30; a weak D match, TRBD2 (5 bases). The TCR sequence derives from a woman aged 45-60 years with T-cell large granular lymphocyte leukemia. Some clones in this sample may be carry-over from other donors' samples. Sequenced sample: peripheral blood mononuclear cells. The CDR3 DNA reads TGTGCCTGGAGTCCTTCCTTTTTAGCGACCGTCTACGAGCAGTACTTC. This gives the protein CAWSPSFLATVYEQYF. Using reference TRBV30 and TRBJ2-7 for the parts outside the CDR3, the full variable domain is SQTIHQWPATLVQPVGSPLSLECTVEGTSNPNLYWYRQAAGRGLQLLFYSVGIGQISSEVPQNLSASRPQDRQFILSSKKLLLSDSGFYLCAWSPSFLATVYEQYFGPGTRLTVT.